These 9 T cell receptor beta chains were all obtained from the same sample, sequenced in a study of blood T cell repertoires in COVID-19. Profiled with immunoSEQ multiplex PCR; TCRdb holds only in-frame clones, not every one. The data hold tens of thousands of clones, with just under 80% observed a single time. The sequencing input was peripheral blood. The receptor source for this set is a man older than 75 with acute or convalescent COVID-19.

CDR3 region: CASSPRTLNTGELFF. CDR3 bases: TGTGCCAGCAGCCCGCGGACACTGAACACCGGGGAGCTGTTTTTT. This chain joins TRBV7-7 and TRBJ2-2; maybe TRBD1 (5 bases). Trimming removed 5 bases at V and 1 base at J, with 11 bases between. This CDR3 is 15 amino acids long. Germline assignment: CDR1 SSHAT and CDR2 FNYEAQ (reference sequence).

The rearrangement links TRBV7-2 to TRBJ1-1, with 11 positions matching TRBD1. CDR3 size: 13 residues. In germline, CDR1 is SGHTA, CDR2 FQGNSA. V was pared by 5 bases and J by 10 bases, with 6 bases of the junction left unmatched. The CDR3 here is CASSMDRGLVAFF. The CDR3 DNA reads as TGTGCCAGCAGCATGGACAGGGGGCTGGTAGCTTTCTTT.

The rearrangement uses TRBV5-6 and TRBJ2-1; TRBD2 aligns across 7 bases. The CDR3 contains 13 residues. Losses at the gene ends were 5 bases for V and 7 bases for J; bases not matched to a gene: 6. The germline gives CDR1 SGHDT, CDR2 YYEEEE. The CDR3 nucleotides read TGTGCCAGCAGTCCTAGCGGCCCAAATGAGCAGTTCTTC. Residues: CASSPSGPNEQFF.

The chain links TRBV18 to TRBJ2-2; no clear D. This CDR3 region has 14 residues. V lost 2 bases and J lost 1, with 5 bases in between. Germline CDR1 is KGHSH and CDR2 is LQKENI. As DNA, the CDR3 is TGTGCCAGCTCACCAGGGCAGAACACCGGGGAGCTGTTTTTT. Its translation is CASSPGQNTGELFF.

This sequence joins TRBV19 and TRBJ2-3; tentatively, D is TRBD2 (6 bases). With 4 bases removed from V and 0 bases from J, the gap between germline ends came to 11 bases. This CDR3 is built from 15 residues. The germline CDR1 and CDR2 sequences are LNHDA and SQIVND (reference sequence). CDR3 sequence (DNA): TGTGCCAGTAGTACGCCCGCGGGGAGCACAGATACGCAGTATTTT. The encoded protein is CASSTPAGSTDTQYF. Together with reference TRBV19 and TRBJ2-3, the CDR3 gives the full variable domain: DGGITQSPKYLFRKEGQNVTLSCEQNLNHDAMYWYRQDPGQGLRLIYYSQIVNDFQKGDIAEGYSVSREKKESFPLTVTSAQKNPTAFYLCASSTPAGSTDTQYFGPGTRLTVL.

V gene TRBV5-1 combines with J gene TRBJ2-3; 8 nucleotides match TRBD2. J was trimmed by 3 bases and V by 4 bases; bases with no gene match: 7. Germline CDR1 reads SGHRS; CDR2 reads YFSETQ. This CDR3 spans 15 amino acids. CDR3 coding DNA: TGCGCCAGCAGCCGCAGCGGGGGACGTACAGATACGCAGTATTTT. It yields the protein CASSRSGGRTDTQYF.

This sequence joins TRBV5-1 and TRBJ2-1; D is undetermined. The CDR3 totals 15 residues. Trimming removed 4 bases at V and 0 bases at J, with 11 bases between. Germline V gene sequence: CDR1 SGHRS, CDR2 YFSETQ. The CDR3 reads CASSGAVSSYNEQFF. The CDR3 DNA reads TGCGCCAGCAGCGGTGCCGTGAGCTCCTACAATGAGCAGTTCTTC.

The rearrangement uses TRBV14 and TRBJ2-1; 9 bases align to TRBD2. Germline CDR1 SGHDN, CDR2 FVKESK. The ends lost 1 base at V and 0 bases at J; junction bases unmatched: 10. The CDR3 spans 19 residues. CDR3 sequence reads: CASSQGDSGGVSSYNEQFF. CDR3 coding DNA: TGTGCCAGCAGCCAAGGCGATAGCGGGGGTGTAAGCTCCTACAATGAGCAGTTCTTC.

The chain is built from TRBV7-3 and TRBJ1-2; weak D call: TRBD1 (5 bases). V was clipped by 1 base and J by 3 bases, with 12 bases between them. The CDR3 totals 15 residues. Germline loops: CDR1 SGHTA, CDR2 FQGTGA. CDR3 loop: CASSLRAGSDYGYTF. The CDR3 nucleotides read TGTGCCAGCAGCTTAAGGGCAGGGTCTGACTATGGCTACACCTTC.